The 31 T cell receptor beta chains given below trace back to one sample, sequenced in a study of T cells of healthy individuals. TCRdb reprocessed the 5' RACE reads with MiXCR, giving one entry per CDR3 protein. Here the sample spans around 63,000 distinct CDR3 sequences, 15% to 20% being singletons. These receptors originate from a human donor in good health.

This clonotype was counted many times. The V gene is TRBV28, the J gene TRBJ2-1; D is ambiguous. V was clipped by 7 bases and J by 5 bases, with 15 bases between them. The V gene's germline CDR1 is MDHEN and CDR2 SYDVKM. The length of the CDR3 is 14 residues. Here the CDR3 reads CASTKGGANNEQFF. CDR3 nucleotide sequence: TGTGCCAGCACCAAAGGCGGAGCCAACAATGAGCAGTTCTTC. The complete variable domain, with remaining parts taken from reference TRBV28 and TRBJ2-1, reads DVKVTQSSRYLVKRTGEKVFLECVQDMDHENMFWYRQDPGLGLRLIYFSYDVKMKEKGDIPEGYSVSREKKERFSLILESASTNQTSMYLCASTKGGANNEQFFGPGTRLTVL.

There are a few counts of this clonotype. This chain connects TRBV20-1 to TRBJ1-6; the match to TRBD1 covers 7 bases. CDR3 size: 13 residues. The J segment lost 6 bases and the V segment lost 5 bases, leaving 4 bases of the junction unmatched. From germline, CDR1 is DFQATT and CDR2 SNEGSKA (reference sequence). CDR3 nucleotides: TGCAGTGCTCAGCGGGACAGTAATTCACCCCTCCACTTT. Residues: CSAQRDSNSPLHF.

This clonotype turned up a few times. The chain has TRBV7-3 and TRBJ2-2; 13 bases match TRBD2. V dropped 5 bases and J dropped 1; count of bases not matched to a gene: 7. Looked up from germline, CDR1 is SGHTA and CDR2 is FQGTGA. The CDR3 loop spans 18 amino acids. The CDR3 DNA reads TGTGCCAGCAGCCCGTCCGGGACTAGCGGGAAGAACACCGGGGAGCTGTTTTTT. As protein: CASSPSGTSGKNTGELFF.

This clonotype occurred a few times. The J gene is TRBJ2-3, the V gene TRBV5-1; tentatively, D is TRBD2 (5 bases). V was pared by 0 bases and J by 0 bases, with 17 bases between. This CDR3 region has 18 residues. The germline V gene encodes CDR1 SGHRS and CDR2 YFSETQ. CDR3 amino acids: CASSLDAGTMTSTDTQYF. In nucleotides, the CDR3 is TGCGCCAGCAGCTTGGATGCGGGTACGATGACTAGCACAGATACGCAGTATTTT.

This clonotype was counted a few times. The chain is built from TRBV28 and TRBJ2-7; perhaps D is TRBD1 or TRBD2 (5 bases each). The CDR3 length is 15 residues. In germline, CDR1 is MDHEN, CDR2 SYDVKM. V lost 5 bases, J lost 0 bases, and 14 bases lay in between. The DNA of the CDR3 is TGTGCCAGCAGTAAGCCGGGACGGAGCTCCTACGAGCAGTACTTC. This gives the protein CASSKPGRSSYEQYF.

This clonotype was counted ten times or more. The chain employs TRBV25-1 and TRBJ1-2; possible D gene TRBD1, 5 bases. V shed 2 bases and J shed 4 bases, with 11 bases lying between them. The CDR3 has 14 amino acids. The germline V gene encodes CDR1 MGHDK and CDR2 SYGVNS. The CDR3 bases are TGTGCCAGCAGTGAAGAGTGGGGGATCTATGGCTACACCTTC. Translation: CASSEEWGIYGYTF.

This clonotype was seen many times. The DNA of the CDR3 is TGTGCCACCAGTGAGACTGCGAACACCGGGGAGCTGTTTTTT. This encodes CATSETANTGELFF. The chain joins TRBV24-1 to TRBJ2-2; the D is unclear. V was shortened by 4 bases and J by 0 bases, with 5 bases between the two germline ends. CDR1 is KGHDR, CDR2 SFDVKD, per germline. The CDR3 covers 14 residues.

This clonotype was seen ten or more times. The chain combines TRBV6-5 with TRBJ2-1, with 7 bases identical to TRBD2. Germline V lookup: CDR1 MNHEY, CDR2 SVGAGI. The V and J ends lost 8 bases and 1 base, in that order; junction bases with no gene match: 5. This CDR3 is built from 14 residues. CDR3 coding DNA: TGTGCCAGCCAGGCTAGCGGTTCCTACAATGAGCAGTTCTTC. Protein product: CASQASGSYNEQFF.

This clonotype was counted only a few times. The chain combines TRBV11-2 with TRBJ2-7, with D possibly being TRBD1 (6 bases). This CDR3 has 13 residues. V was cut by 0 bases and J by 3 bases, with 6 bases left in between. Germline CDR1 SGHAT, CDR2 FQNNGV. The CDR3 protein is CASSLDRGYEQYF. CDR3 nucleotide sequence: TGTGCCAGCAGCTTAGACAGGGGCTACGAGCAGTACTTC.

This clonotype was observed a handful of times. The chain carries TRBV20-1 and TRBJ2-1; 13 bases fit TRBD2. J gave up 7 bases and V 1 base, and 4 bases lay outside the gene matches. Germline V lookup: CDR1 DFQATT, CDR2 SNEGSKA (reference sequence). The CDR3 spans 15 residues. CDR3 sequence reads: CSARVGTSGINEQFF. CDR3 nucleotides: TGCAGTGCTAGAGTTGGGACTAGCGGGATTAATGAGCAGTTCTTC.

This clonotype has at least ten counts. The chain recombines TRBV24-1 with TRBJ1-2; TRBD1 agrees at 8 bases. J lost 3 bases, V lost 9 bases, and 5 bases had no gene match. CDR3 length: 13 residues. The germline V gene has CDR1 KGHDR and CDR2 SFDVKD. DNA for the CDR3: TGTGCCACCCAGCACAGGGGGGACTATGGCTACACCTTC. Protein product: CATQHRGDYGYTF.

This clonotype was recorded many times. The chain has TRBV29-1 and TRBJ2-4; D gene unclear. V lost 6 bases and J lost 9, with 21 bases in between. The germline CDR1 and CDR2 sequences are SQVTM and ANQGSEA. The CDR3 is made up of 14 amino acids. The DNA of the CDR3 is TGCAGCGTCCGCGGTCGACTTGTGTCAAGCATTCAGTACTTC. This translates into CSVRGRLVSSIQYF.

This clonotype occurred a few times. This chain joins TRBV5-1 and TRBJ2-2; 8 nucleotides match TRBD2. The V gene's germline CDR1 is SGHRS and CDR2 YFSETQ. The V and J ends lost 3 bases and 1 base, in that order; junction bases with no gene match: 5. The CDR3 loop spans 16 amino acids. CDR3 sequence reads: CASSSGLAENTGELFF. The CDR3 DNA reads TGCGCCAGCAGCTCAGGACTAGCTGAGAACACCGGGGAGCTGTTTTTT.

This clonotype was recorded once. V usage is TRBV7-2 and J usage is TRBJ1-6; D uncertain. This CDR3 spans 14 amino acids. Germline V gene lookup returns CDR1 SGHTA and CDR2 FQGNSA. V lost 3 bases and J 4 bases, leaving 7 bases between the germline ends. The chain's CDR3 is CASSFSGYNSPLHF. CDR3 nucleotides: TGTGCCAGCAGCTTTTCGGGGTATAATTCACCCCTCCACTTT.

The chain carries TRBV10-3 and TRBJ2-7; no reliable D call. Germline loops: CDR1 ENHRY, CDR2 SYGVKD. The CDR3 is made up of 14 amino acids. V was trimmed by 4 bases and J by 2 bases, leaving 12 bases between them. This CDR3 reads CAISGQSKTYEQYF. DNA for the CDR3: TGTGCCATCAGTGGTCAGTCTAAAACCTACGAGCAGTACTTC.

The sample holds many counts of this clonotype. The J gene is TRBJ1-1, the V gene TRBV11-2; perhaps TRBD1 as D (6 bases). Trimming stripped 1 base from V and 11 bases from J, with 11 bases between. The CDR3 loop spans 12 amino acids. Germline values: CDR1 SGHAT, CDR2 FQNNGV. CDR3 sequence: CASSLAYREAFF. The CDR3 DNA follows: TGTGCCAGCAGCTTAGCCTACAGGGAGGCTTTCTTT.

This clonotype was counted between two and nine times. The CDR3, as DNA: TGTGCCATCAGGACAGCGAGAACCCACAATGAGCAGTTCTTC. It yields the protein CAIRTARTHNEQFF. The chain couples TRBV10-3 to TRBJ2-1, with D perhaps matching TRBD1 (5 bases). V gave up 6 bases and J gave up 5 bases, with 14 bases separating them. CDR3 size: 14 residues. The germline gives CDR1 ENHRY, CDR2 SYGVKD.

This clonotype was seen ten or more times. The rearrangement links TRBV20-1 to TRBJ2-7; 8 positions agree with TRBD1. Trimming cost V 3 bases and J 4 bases; bases outside gene matches: 5. This CDR3 comprises 13 residues. Germline CDR1 reads DFQATT; CDR2 reads SNEGSKA (reference sequence). DNA of the CDR3: TGCAGTGCTAGCCAGGGGGCGAATTACGAGCAGTACTTC. This gives the protein CSASQGANYEQYF.

The chain couples TRBV20-1 to TRBJ2-1, with 9 bases that match TRBD1. The V gene's germline CDR1 is DFQATT and CDR2 SNEGSKA (reference sequence). J was trimmed by 7 bases and V by 5 bases; bases with no gene match: 6. This CDR3 is 13 amino acids long. The CDR3 sequence: CSAYRGRRNEQFF. The DNA of the CDR3 is TGCAGTGCTTACAGGGGGCGAAGGAATGAGCAGTTCTTC.

This clonotype was recorded many times. The chain combines TRBV10-2 with TRBJ1-1; D possibly corresponds to TRBD1 (5 bases). The CDR3 sequence is 15 residues long. V lost 2 bases and J 0 bases, leaving 10 bases between the germline ends. CDR1 and CDR2 from the germline V gene are WSHSY and SAAADI. The CDR3 reads CASSEGLGLNTEAFF. CDR3 nucleotides: TGCGCCAGCAGTGAGGGTTTGGGGCTGAACACTGAAGCTTTCTTT.

This clonotype showed up many times. The chain links TRBV4-1 to TRBJ2-5; 9 bases line up with TRBD1. From germline, CDR1 is MGHRA and CDR2 YSYEKL. The CDR3 spans 18 residues. V dropped 4 bases and J dropped 3; count of bases not matched to a gene: 15. In DNA form, the CDR3 reads TGCGCCAGCAGCCGATTCCCAAGACCGGGACAGGGTGAAGAGACCCAGTACTTC. This translates into CASSRFPRPGQGEETQYF.

The table lists this clonotype with many counts. The chain combines TRBV3-1 with TRBJ2-2; 8 positions agree with TRBD1. Germline CDR1 is LGHDT and CDR2 is YNNKEL (reference sequence). This CDR3 is 17 amino acids long. With 0 bases clipped from V and 5 bases from J, the junction kept 8 bases outside the gene matches. As DNA, the CDR3 is TGTGCCAGCAGCCAAGACGTAAGGACAGGGCGAACCGGGGAGCTGTTTTTT. Protein: CASSQDVRTGRTGELFF.

The rearrangement links TRBV7-3 to TRBJ2-2; D is unresolved. Germline-derived CDR1 and CDR2 are SGHTA and FQGTGA. The length of the CDR3 is 15 residues. V lost 1 base and J 0 bases, leaving 6 bases between the germline ends. The CDR3: CASSLSRSNTGELFF. The CDR3 DNA is TGTGCCAGCAGCTTAAGTCGGTCGAACACCGGGGAGCTGTTTTTT.

This clonotype occurred many times. The V gene is TRBV29-1, the J gene TRBJ1-1; D may be TRBD1 (5 bases). Per the germline V gene, CDR1 is SQVTM and CDR2 is ANQGSEA. The CDR3 loop spans 13 amino acids. V dropped 6 bases and J dropped 5 bases, with 16 bases sitting between them. This CDR3 reads CSVQGAPGTEAFF. CDR3 in DNA: TGCAGCGTGCAAGGGGCGCCTGGGACTGAAGCTTTCTTT. The whole variable domain, remainder taken from reference TRBV29-1 and TRBJ1-1, is SAVISQKPSRDICQRGTSLTIQCQVDSQVTMMFWYRQQPGQSLTLIATANQGSEATYESGFVIDKFPISRPNLTFSTLTVSNMSPEDSSIYLCSVQGAPGTEAFFGQGTRLTVV.

This clonotype was counted only a few times. The chain uses TRBV5-1 and TRBJ2-7, with 7 nucleotides matching TRBD2. The ends lost 0 bases at V and 2 bases at J; junction bases unmatched: 5. This CDR3 has 15 residues. The germline V gene has CDR1 SGHRS and CDR2 YFSETQ. The CDR3 sequence: CASSLVTSETYEQYF. CDR3 in DNA: TGCGCCAGCAGCTTGGTTACTAGCGAGACCTACGAGCAGTACTTC.

This chain uses TRBV10-3 with TRBJ2-1, with 10 nucleotides matching TRBD1. Germline trimming cut 7 bases from V and 7 bases from J; bases unmatched to any gene: 4. The CDR3 length is 13 residues. Germline CDR1 ENHRY, CDR2 SYGVKD. CDR3 DNA: TGTGCCATCACTCAGGACAGGGGGAATGAGCAGTTCTTC. It codes for CAITQDRGNEQFF.

Many counts were recorded for this clonotype. The chain combines TRBV12-3 or TRBV12-4 with TRBJ1-2; no clear D. The V end lost 6 bases, the J end lost 3 bases, and 14 bases lay between the germline ends. The CDR3 length is 14 residues. The CDR3 bases are TGTGCCAGCAGCACCCGGAGGGTTCACTATGGCTACACCTTC. Translating it yields CASSTRRVHYGYTF.

This clonotype appeared a single time. The CDR3 DNA is TGTGCCAGCAGCACGACCGGAGGTAATCAGCCCCAGCATTTT. Its translation: CASSTTGGNQPQHF. The rearrangement joins TRBV9 to TRBJ1-5; D unclear. V was cut by 4 bases and J by 4 bases, with 12 bases left in between. The CDR3 runs 14 residues. From germline, CDR1 is SGDLS and CDR2 YYNGEE.

This clonotype occurred many times. This sequence joins TRBV6-4 and TRBJ1-2, with TRBD1 matching over 10 bases. The J segment lost 4 bases and the V segment lost 5 bases, leaving 7 bases of the junction unmatched. The CDR3 runs to 15 residues. From germline, CDR1 is MRHNA and CDR2 SNTAGT. This CDR3 is CASSPWTGGLYGYTF. The CDR3 DNA is TGTGCCAGCAGTCCATGGACAGGGGGACTCTATGGCTACACCTTC.

The CDR3 coding sequence is TGCGCCAGCAGCTTGGGGCGGAGGCAATGGGCTGAAGCTTTCTTT. Translation: CASSLGRRQWAEAFF. V is TRBV5-1 and J is TRBJ1-1; D gene unclear. The ends were cut back, 0 bases at V and 6 bases at J, with 15 bases in the middle. The CDR3 has 15 residues. Germline assignment: CDR1 SGHRS and CDR2 YFSETQ.

This clonotype was seen ten or more times. The chain carries TRBV6-6 and TRBJ2-5, with TRBD2 matching over 7 bases. The CDR3 is made up of 16 amino acids. The V gene end was trimmed by 5 bases and the J gene end by 2 bases; junction bases not matched to a gene: 11. CDR1 is MNHNY, CDR2 SVGAGI, per germline (reference sequence). CDR3 in amino acids: CASSGGSDFGQETQYF. CDR3 bases: TGTGCCAGCAGTGGCGGGAGTGATTTTGGGCAAGAGACCCAGTACTTC.